These 8 T cell receptor beta chains came from one sample sequenced in a study of T cell responses to AZD1222 COVID-19 vaccine. Assay: immunoSEQ multiplex PCR; the TCRdb copy retains only in-frame clones and omits some. The data show approximately 73,000 clones, with roughly 82% seen just once and about 3.1% held by the top ten. Sequencing was performed on peripheral blood, taken on day 0 of AZD1222 vaccination. These receptor sequences come from an adult in good health.

V is TRBV5-1 and J is TRBJ2-1, with TRBD2 matching 13 bases. The CDR3 sequence is 18 residues long. Germline-derived CDR1 and CDR2 are SGHRS and YFSETQ. Losses at the gene ends were 1 base for V and 6 bases for J; bases not matched to a gene: 10. CDR3 bases: TGCGCCAGCAGCTTGCATAGAGGTACTAGCGGGGGGGTCAATGAGCAGTTCTTC. Protein: CASSLHRGTSGGVNEQFF.

This chain joins TRBV7-8 and TRBJ2-5; possibly TRBD1 or TRBD2 for D (6 bases each). The germline gives CDR1 SGHVS, CDR2 FQNEAQ. V dropped 2 bases and J dropped 1 base, with 20 bases sitting between them. The CDR3 is 18 amino acids. This CDR3 is CASSLTPIPRGPQETQYF. In DNA, the CDR3 is TGTGCCAGCAGCTTAACGCCCATCCCTCGGGGGCCCCAAGAGACCCAGTACTTC.

This clone was seen once. The chain employs TRBV7-6 and TRBJ2-1; perhaps TRBD2 as D (6 bases). Germline CDR1 is SGHVS and CDR2 is FNYEAQ. The CDR3 totals 15 residues. V lost 3 bases, J lost 6 bases, and 15 bases lay in between. The CDR3 DNA reads as TGTGCCAGCAGCTTGTTAGGAGGGGTCCCCAATGAGCAGTTCTTC. It encodes CASSLLGGVPNEQFF.

The CDR3 region has the DNA TGTGCCAGCAGCTTAGACGGCGCGGGAAAACTGTTTTTT. It translates to CASSLDGAGKLFF. The chain employs TRBV7-9 and TRBJ1-4; D remains unclear. CDR1 is SEHNR and CDR2 is FQNEAQ in the germline V gene (reference sequence). This CDR3 is built from 13 residues. Trimming removed 1 base at V and 10 bases at J, with 10 bases between. The full variable domain, with the rest looked up from reference TRBV7-9 and TRBJ1-4, is DTGVSQNPRHKITKRGQNVTFRCDPISEHNRLYWYRQTLGQGPEFLTYFQNEAQLEKSRLLSDRFSAERPKGSFSTLEIQRTEQGDSAMYLCASSLDGAGKLFFGSGTQLSVL.

The chain couples TRBV20-1 to TRBJ1-5; D gene uncertain. Trimming stripped 3 bases from V and 2 bases from J, with 5 bases between. From germline, CDR1 is DFQATT and CDR2 SNEGSKA (reference sequence). CDR3 size: 12 residues. Here the CDR3 reads CSASRGNQPQHF. CDR3 in DNA: TGCAGTGCTAGTCGAGGCAATCAGCCCCAGCATTTT.

This chain connects TRBV5-6 to TRBJ2-7; D is possibly TRBD2 (5 bases). In germline, CDR1 is SGHDT, CDR2 YYEEEE. The CDR3 extends over 15 amino acids. V was cut by 4 bases and J by 0 bases, with 14 bases left in between. The CDR3 reads CASSPQIGNSYEQYF. The CDR3 DNA reads as TGTGCCAGCAGCCCACAGATCGGGAACTCCTACGAGCAGTACTTC.

This rearrangement joins TRBV10-2 to TRBJ1-1, with a tentative D call TRBD1 (5 bases). The germline CDR1 and CDR2 sequences are WSHSY and SAAADI. V gave up 8 bases and J gave up 3 bases, with 7 bases separating them. This CDR3 is built from 11 residues. In DNA, the CDR3 is TGCGCCAGCTCCAGGGACACTGAAGCTTTCTTT. This gives the protein CASSRDTEAFF.

The chain links TRBV7-9 to TRBJ2-7; tentative D call: TRBD2 (5 bases). CDR3 length equals 11 residues. V was shortened by 5 bases and J by 4 bases, with 6 bases between the two germline ends. Germline CDR1 and CDR2: SEHNR and FQNEAQ (reference sequence). Here the CDR3 reads CASSRGYEQYF. Here the CDR3 DNA reads TGTGCCAGCAGCCGAGGGTACGAGCAGTACTTC.